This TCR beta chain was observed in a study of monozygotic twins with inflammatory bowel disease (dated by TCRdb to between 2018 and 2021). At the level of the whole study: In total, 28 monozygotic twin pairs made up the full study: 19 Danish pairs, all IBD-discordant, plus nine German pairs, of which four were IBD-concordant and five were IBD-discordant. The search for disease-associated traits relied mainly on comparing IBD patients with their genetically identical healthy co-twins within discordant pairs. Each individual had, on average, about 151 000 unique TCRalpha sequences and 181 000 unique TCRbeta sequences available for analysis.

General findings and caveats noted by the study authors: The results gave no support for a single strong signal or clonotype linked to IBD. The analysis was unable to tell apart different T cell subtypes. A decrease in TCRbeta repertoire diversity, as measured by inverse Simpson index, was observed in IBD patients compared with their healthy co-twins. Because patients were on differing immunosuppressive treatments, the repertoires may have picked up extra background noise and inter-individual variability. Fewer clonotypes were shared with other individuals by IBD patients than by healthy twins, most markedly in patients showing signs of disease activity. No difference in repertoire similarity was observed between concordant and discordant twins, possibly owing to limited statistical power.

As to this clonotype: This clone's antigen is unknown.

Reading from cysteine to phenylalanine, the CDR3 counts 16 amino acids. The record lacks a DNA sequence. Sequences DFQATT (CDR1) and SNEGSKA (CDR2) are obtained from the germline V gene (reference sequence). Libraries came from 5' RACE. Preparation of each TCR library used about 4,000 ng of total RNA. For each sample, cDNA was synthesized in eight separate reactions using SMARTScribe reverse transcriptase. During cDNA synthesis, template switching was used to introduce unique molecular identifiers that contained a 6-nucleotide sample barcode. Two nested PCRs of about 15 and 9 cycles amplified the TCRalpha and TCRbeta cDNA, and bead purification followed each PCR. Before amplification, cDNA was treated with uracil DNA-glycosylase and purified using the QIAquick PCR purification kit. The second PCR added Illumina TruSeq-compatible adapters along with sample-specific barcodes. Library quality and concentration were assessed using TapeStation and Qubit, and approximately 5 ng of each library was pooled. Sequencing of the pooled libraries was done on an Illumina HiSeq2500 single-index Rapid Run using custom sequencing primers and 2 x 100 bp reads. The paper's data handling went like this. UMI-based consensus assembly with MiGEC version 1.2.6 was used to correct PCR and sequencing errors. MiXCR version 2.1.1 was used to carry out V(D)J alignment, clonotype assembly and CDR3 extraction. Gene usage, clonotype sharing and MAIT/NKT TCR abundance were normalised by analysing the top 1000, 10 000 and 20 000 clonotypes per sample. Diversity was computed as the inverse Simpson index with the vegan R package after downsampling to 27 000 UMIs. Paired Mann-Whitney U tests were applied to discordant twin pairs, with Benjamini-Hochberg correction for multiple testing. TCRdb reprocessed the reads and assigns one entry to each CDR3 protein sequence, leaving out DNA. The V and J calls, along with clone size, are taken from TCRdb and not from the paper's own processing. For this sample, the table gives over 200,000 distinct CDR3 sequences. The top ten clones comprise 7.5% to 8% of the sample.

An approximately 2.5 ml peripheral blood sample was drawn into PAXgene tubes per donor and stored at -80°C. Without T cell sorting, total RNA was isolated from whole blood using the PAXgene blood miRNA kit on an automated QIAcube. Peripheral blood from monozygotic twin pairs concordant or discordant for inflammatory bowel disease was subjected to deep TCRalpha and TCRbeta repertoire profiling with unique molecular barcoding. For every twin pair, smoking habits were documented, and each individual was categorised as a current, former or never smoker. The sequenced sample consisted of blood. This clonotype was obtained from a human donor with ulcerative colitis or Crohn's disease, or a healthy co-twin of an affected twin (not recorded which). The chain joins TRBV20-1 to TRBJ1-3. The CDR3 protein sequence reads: CSARDQERYSGNTIYF.